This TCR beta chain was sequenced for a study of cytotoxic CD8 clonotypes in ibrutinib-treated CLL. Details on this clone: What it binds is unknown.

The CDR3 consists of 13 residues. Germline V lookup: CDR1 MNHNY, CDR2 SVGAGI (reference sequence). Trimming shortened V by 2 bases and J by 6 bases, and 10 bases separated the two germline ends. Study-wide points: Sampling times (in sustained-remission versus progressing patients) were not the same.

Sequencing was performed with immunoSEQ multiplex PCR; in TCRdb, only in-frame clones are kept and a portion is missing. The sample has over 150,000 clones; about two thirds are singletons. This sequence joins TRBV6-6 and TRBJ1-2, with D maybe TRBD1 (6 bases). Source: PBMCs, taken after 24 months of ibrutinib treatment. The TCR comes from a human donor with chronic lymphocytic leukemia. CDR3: CASSYGGRDGYTF. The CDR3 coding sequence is TGTGCCAGCAGTTACGGGGGGCGGGATGGCTACACCTTC.